The 28 T cell receptor beta chains presented below share a single source sample, sequenced in a study of neurological immune-mediated disorders. MiXCR was run by TCRdb on the 5' RACE reads, yielding one entry per CDR3 protein. Among over 45,000 distinct CDR3 sequences listed, 2.5% to 3.5% were seen once. The sample taken for sequencing was PBMCs. The receptors stem from a woman in her forties or fifties with multiple sclerosis.

In this sample, this clonotype turned up many times. The chain is built from TRBV10-2 and TRBJ2-3; 14 positions match TRBD2. The CDR3 consists of 20 residues. Losses at the gene ends were 7 bases for V and 6 bases for J; bases not matched to a gene: 21. The V gene's germline CDR1 is WSHSY and CDR2 SAAADI. This CDR3 reads CASTPLGTSGSGWERDTQYF. In DNA form, the CDR3 reads TGCGCCAGCACCCCGCTAGGGACTAGCGGGAGTGGGTGGGAAAGGGATACGCAGTATTTT.

This clonotype has a handful of counts. The chain couples TRBV11-2 to TRBJ2-5, with TRBD2 matching 7 bases. After removal of 4 bases from V and 6 bases from J, the junction contained 17 bases not matched to a gene. The length of the CDR3 is 17 residues. Germline assignment: CDR1 SGHAT and CDR2 FQNNGV. The CDR3: CASSSRTRSVPPQTQYF. The CDR3 DNA sequence: TGTGCCAGCAGCTCCCGGACTAGATCCGTTCCTCCGCAGACCCAGTACTTC.

In its sample, this clonotype was seen many times. The chain has TRBV12-3 or TRBV12-4 and TRBJ2-5; D is unclear. This CDR3 contains 15 residues. V was shortened by 5 bases and J by 0 bases, with 13 bases between the two germline ends. For the CDR3, the DNA is TGTGCCAGCAGTCCCTACGGACGGGACCAAGAGACCCAGTACTTC. The encoded protein is CASSPYGRDQETQYF.

The sample holds many counts of this clonotype. CDR3 sequence (DNA): TGCAGCGTTGCATCACTAGCGGGGGACACAGATACGCAGTATTTT. It yields the protein CSVASLAGDTDTQYF. The V call is TRBV29-1, the J call TRBJ2-3; 11 bases align to TRBD2. Looked up from germline, CDR1 is SQVTM and CDR2 is ANQGSEA. Trimming took 4 bases from V and 2 from J; bases not matched to a gene: 5. This CDR3 is 15 amino acids long.

This clonotype was recorded many times. The rearrangement joins TRBV25-1 to TRBJ2-2, with D unresolved. Per germline, CDR1 MGHDK and CDR2 SYGVNS. The CDR3 is 14 amino acids. The V gene lost 6 bases and the J gene lost 0 bases, with 8 bases spanning the gap. The CDR3 DNA reads as TGTGCCAGCAGCGGATATGCGAACACCGGGGAGCTGTTTTTT. Amino acids: CASSGYANTGELFF.

At least ten counts were recorded for this clonotype. CDR3 region: CASSPPRAGGSTYEQYF. DNA for the CDR3: TGTGCCAGCTCACCTCCCAGAGCGGGAGGAAGCACCTACGAGCAGTACTTC. The rearrangement joins TRBV18 to TRBJ2-7; 9 bases align to TRBD2. This CDR3 spans 17 amino acids. With V trimmed by 3 bases and J by 2 bases, 11 bases remained unmatched. Germline loops: CDR1 KGHSH, CDR2 LQKENI.

This clonotype showed up many times. CDR3 nucleotides: TGCAGTGCTAGAGTTCCCCGGAACACCGGGGAGCTGTTTTTT. As protein: CSARVPRNTGELFF. J is TRBJ2-2 and V is TRBV20-1; D unresolved. The length of the CDR3 is 14 residues. V was shortened by 1 base and J by 1 base, with 7 bases between the two germline ends. Germline CDR1 and CDR2: DFQATT and SNEGSKA (reference sequence).

This clonotype was seen many times. The rearrangement joins TRBV5-1 to TRBJ2-7, with D perhaps TRBD2 (6 bases). The CDR3 sequence is 14 residues long. The germline V gene encodes CDR1 SGHRS and CDR2 YFSETQ. V was cut by 5 bases and J by 3 bases, with 15 bases left in between. CDR3 coding DNA: TGCGCCAGCAGTCCGGGGAGGAGGGACTACGAGCAGTACTTC. Translated: CASSPGRRDYEQYF.

The table lists this clonotype with many counts. J is TRBJ2-1 and V is TRBV11-2; tentative D call: TRBD1 (5 bases). CDR1 SGHAT and CDR2 FQNNGV come from the germline V gene. V was clipped by 5 bases and J by 3 bases, with 11 bases between them. The CDR3 is 14 residues long. CDR3 sequence reads: CASSTTTVYNEQFF. Here the CDR3 DNA reads TGTGCCAGCAGCACTACGACAGTCTACAATGAGCAGTTCTTC.

Many counts were recorded for this clonotype. CDR3 DNA sequence: TGTGCCAGCAGCTTAGTAGTTACAGGACTAGCGGGGGGCTTTTACAATGAGCAGTTCTTC. Translated: CASSLVVTGLAGGFYNEQFF. This sequence joins TRBV7-2 and TRBJ2-1; 14 bases match TRBD2. The CDR3 totals 20 residues. V dropped 1 base and J dropped 4; count of bases not matched to a gene: 12. Per germline, CDR1 SGHTA and CDR2 FQGNSA. Supplemented by reference TRBV7-2 and TRBJ2-1, the full variable domain reads GAGVSQSPSNKVTEKGKDVELRCDPISGHTALYWYRQSLGQGLEFLIYFQGNSAPDKSGLPSDRFSAERTGGSVSTLTIQRTQQEDSAVYLCASSLVVTGLAGGFYNEQFFGPGTRLTVL.

The sample holds many counts of this clonotype. The gene calls are TRBV27 and TRBJ2-2; 10 bases match TRBD1. CDR3 length: 20 amino acids. Germline V gene lookup returns CDR1 MNHEY and CDR2 SMNVEV (reference sequence). V was clipped by 5 bases and J by 3 bases; unmatched bases: 18. The DNA for the CDR3 is TGTGCCAGCAGTATAGGCGGACAGGGGGGGATTTCACACCACACCGGGGAGCTGTTTTTT. Translated: CASSIGGQGGISHHTGELFF.

In its sample, this clonotype was seen a few times. A read error may be the cause here, since a much bigger clone is one base away. This chain connects TRBV27 to TRBJ2-4; D call uncertain. Germline assignment: CDR1 MNHEY and CDR2 SMNVEV (reference sequence). This CDR3 has 13 amino acids. The CDR3 is CASSSGPKKIQYF. The CDR3 DNA is TGTGCCAGCAGTTCCGGGCCCAAAAAAATTCAGTACTTC.

This clonotype was counted ten times or more. The V gene is TRBV10-2, the J gene TRBJ2-7; D not certain. The CDR3 is made up of 14 amino acids. The V gene lost 1 base and the J gene lost 5 bases, with 12 bases spanning the gap. The germline gives CDR1 WSHSY, CDR2 SAAADI. CDR3 sequence (DNA): TGCGCCAGCAGTGAGTTAGTAGGTTCAGACGAGCAGTACTTC. Amino acid sequence: CASSELVGSDEQYF.

In its sample, this clonotype was seen many times. The chain is built from TRBV5-1 and TRBJ2-1, with 13 bases that match TRBD2. The CDR3 length is 15 residues. After removal of 4 bases from V and 7 bases from J, the junction contained 5 bases not matched to a gene. Germline V CDR1 and CDR2: SGHRS, YFSETQ. CDR3 nucleotides: TGCGCCAGCAGCCCGGGGACTAGCGGGGTTAATGAGCAGTTCTTC. Translation: CASSPGTSGVNEQFF.

The sample holds many counts of this clonotype. This sequence joins TRBV5-1 and TRBJ2-3; TRBD2 agrees at 10 bases. The CDR3 has 15 residues. V shed 1 base and J 6 bases; nucleotides not matched to a gene: 5. Germline CDR1 reads SGHRS; CDR2 reads YFSETQ. CDR3 bases: TGCGCCAGCAGCTTGAGAGCGGGGGGGCTGGATACGCAGTATTTT. Its translation: CASSLRAGGLDTQYF.

There are a few counts of this clonotype. The gene calls are TRBV11-2 and TRBJ2-5, with TRBD2 matching over 8 bases. This CDR3 comprises 16 residues. The germline V gene encodes CDR1 SGHAT and CDR2 FQNNGV. Unmatched junction bases numbered 7, after V lost 1 base and J lost 3 bases. CDR3: CASSLGAGGGEETQYF. The CDR3 coding sequence is TGTGCCAGCAGCTTAGGTGCCGGGGGGGGCGAAGAGACCCAGTACTTC.

This clonotype was observed at least ten times. V gene TRBV5-6 combines with J gene TRBJ1-2; D perhaps matches TRBD1 (5 bases). The CDR3 contains 12 residues. CDR1 and CDR2 from the germline V gene are SGHDT and YYEEEE. Trimming cost V 4 bases and J 4 bases, with 8 bases left between them. CDR3 protein: CASSTGVYGYTF. For the CDR3, the DNA is TGTGCCAGCAGCACAGGTGTCTATGGCTACACCTTC.

This clonotype was counted at least ten times. The chain recombines TRBV11-1 with TRBJ2-1; D unresolved. The ends were cut back, 3 bases at V and 0 bases at J, with 9 bases in the middle. Germline loops: CDR1 SGHAT, CDR2 FQDESV (reference sequence). The CDR3 length is 15 residues. Here the CDR3 reads CASSLGESSYNEQFF. In DNA form, the CDR3 reads TGTGCCAGCAGCTTGGGCGAAAGCTCCTACAATGAGCAGTTCTTC. Based on the CDR3 plus reference TRBV11-1 and TRBJ2-1, the full variable domain is EAEVAQSPRYKITEKSQAVAFWCDPISGHATLYWYRQILGQGPELLVQFQDESVVDDSQLPKDRFSAERLKGVDSTLKIQPAELGDSAMYLCASSLGESSYNEQFFGPGTRLTVL.

This clonotype was picked up many times. V is TRBV20-1 and J is TRBJ1-5, with 9 bases that match TRBD1. The CDR3 extends over 14 amino acids. CDR1 and CDR2 from the germline V gene are DFQATT and SNEGSKA (reference sequence). Losses at the gene ends were 5 bases for V and 7 bases for J; bases not matched to a gene: 9. CDR3 region: CSAQAGTGRQPQHF. CDR3 DNA: TGCAGTGCTCAAGCCGGGACAGGGCGACAGCCCCAGCATTTT.

This clonotype was counted at least ten times. The rearrangement joins TRBV9 to TRBJ2-5; a weak D match, TRBD2 (6 bases). This CDR3 is built from 16 residues. Trimming shortened V by 0 bases and J by 9 bases, and 21 bases separated the two germline ends. The germline gives CDR1 SGDLS, CDR2 YYNGEE. The CDR3 DNA is TGTGCCAGCAGCGTAGAAGGCGGGACCCCAGCGACGGCCCAGTACTTC. It encodes CASSVEGGTPATAQYF.

This clonotype occurred many times. The chain has TRBV20-1 and TRBJ2-7; no clear D gene. The germline V gene has CDR1 DFQATT and CDR2 SNEGSKA (reference sequence). Trimming removed 2 bases at V and 3 bases at J, with 17 bases between. There are 15 residues in the CDR3. The CDR3 loop is CSARSDSAQNYEQYF. The CDR3 DNA reads TGCAGTGCTAGATCCGACTCCGCCCAAAACTACGAGCAGTACTTC.

Many counts were recorded for this clonotype. The chain has TRBV3-1 and TRBJ1-1; D gene ambiguous. The CDR3 runs to 13 residues. CDR1 is LGHDT, CDR2 YNNKEL, per germline (reference sequence). Trimming cost V 4 bases and J 5 bases, with 11 bases left between them. As DNA, the CDR3 is TGTGCCAGCAGCCCAAGGCGGGCGACTGAAGCTTTCTTT. Translation gives CASSPRRATEAFF.

This clonotype appeared many times. CDR3 region: CASSQTGKRQPQHF. CDR3 sequence (DNA): TGTGCCAGCAGCCAGACAGGAAAGAGGCAGCCCCAGCATTTT. The chain couples TRBV5-6 to TRBJ1-5; TRBD1 is a possible D gene (6 bases). Trimming left V 4 bases short and J 7 bases short, with 15 bases between. Germline V gene sequence: CDR1 SGHDT, CDR2 YYEEEE. This CDR3 has 14 amino acids.

At least ten counts were recorded for this clonotype. This chain's CDR3 is CASSPLTGIDYEQYF. CDR3 coding DNA: TGTGCCAGCAGTCCTCTTACGGGCATAGACTACGAGCAGTACTTC. This chain joins TRBV27 and TRBJ2-7; D gene ambiguous. Germline assignment: CDR1 MNHEY and CDR2 SMNVEV (reference sequence). This CDR3 has 15 amino acids. V was clipped by 5 bases and J by 3 bases, with 17 bases between them.

Relative to its sample, this clonotype is medium-sized. This chain uses TRBV20-1 with TRBJ1-1; D uncertain. Per the germline V gene, CDR1 is DFQATT and CDR2 is SNEGSKA (reference sequence). V was shortened by 3 bases and J by 0 bases, with 11 bases between the two germline ends. The CDR3 consists of 14 residues. CDR3 amino acids: CSASFPPMNTEAFF. CDR3 nucleotide sequence: TGCAGTGCTAGTTTTCCCCCGATGAACACTGAAGCTTTCTTT.

This clonotype was counted many times. This chain links TRBV27 with TRBJ1-3; D is ambiguous. The CDR3 consists of 15 residues. Germline V gene data show CDR1 as MNHEY and CDR2 as SMNVEV (reference sequence). V gave up 5 bases and J gave up 12 bases, with 23 bases separating them. The CDR3 DNA sequence: TGTGCCAGCAGTATAGACACGGCCCCTGGAAAAAACATATATTTT. It is translated as CASSIDTAPGKNIYF.

In this sample, this clonotype turned up many times. The CDR3 DNA follows: TGTGCCAGCAGTTTTCAGACTAGCGGGAGGGCGTTCTTC. As protein: CASSFQTSGRAFF. The chain is built from TRBV6-2 or TRBV6-3 and TRBJ2-1; TRBD2 aligns across 14 bases. Germline V gene sequence: CDR1 MNHEY, CDR2 SVGEGT. The CDR3 has 13 residues. Germline trimming cut 4 bases from V and 15 bases from J; bases unmatched to any gene: 5.

A few counts support this clonotype. This may be a read error: a much more frequent sequence differs by one nucleotide. The chain joins TRBV20-1 to TRBJ1-6; TRBD1 might be the D (6 bases). The CDR3 spans 12 residues. The germline CDR1 and CDR2 sequences are DFQATT and SNEGSKA (reference sequence). This chain's CDR3 is CSDGQYNSPLNF. CDR3 sequence (DNA): TGCAGTGACGGACAGTATAATTCACCCCTCAACTTT.